A selection of T cell receptor beta chains follows, all from one sample in a study of blood T cell repertoires in COVID-19. Data came from immunoSEQ multiplex PCR; TCRdb stores just in-frame clones and leaves some out. Altogether 60,000 to 75,000 clones are present, about 90% being singletons, with the ten largest covering around 5%. The specimen was peripheral blood. The receptor source for this set is a man aged 45-65 years with active COVID-19. CDR3s include the opening cysteine and the closing phenylalanine or tryptophan. Each record gives: clone size, J gene, D gene, V gene, CDR3 protein, CDR3 DNA. D genes are given only for firm matches. The listing skips clone size in some rows; elsewhere it reads once, few, many or a size class.

>few|TRBJ1-1|.|TRBV5-6
CASSPLTGQRNTEAFF
TGTGCCAGCAGCCCCCTTACGGGACAAAGGAACACTGAAGCTTTCTTT
>once|TRBJ2-5|TRBD1|TRBV5-4
CASSASGQQETQYF
TGTGCCAGCAGCGCCTCGGGACAGCAAGAGACCCAGTACTTC
>.|TRBJ1-1|.|TRBV11-3
CASSHDGLRAEAFF
TGTGCCAGCAGCCACGATGGCCTCAGGGCTGAAGCTTTCTTT
>.|TRBJ1-1|.|TRBV7-2
CASSLKGGHTEAFF
TGTGCCAGCAGCTTAAAGGGAGGGCACACTGAAGCTTTCTTT
>.|TRBJ2-6|TRBD1|TRBV30
CAFGTVSGANVLTF
TGTGCCTTCGGGACAGTCTCTGGGGCCAACGTCCTGACTTTC
>.|TRBJ2-5|.|TRBV28
CALKGSGRRETQYF
TGTGCCCTCAAAGGGTCAGGGCGGAGAGAGACCCAGTACTTC
>once|TRBJ2-1|TRBD2|TRBV6-5
CASSYEASGRAQQFF
TGTGCCAGCAGTTACGAGGCTAGCGGGAGGGCCCAGCAGTTCTTC
>.|TRBJ2-7|TRBD2|TRBV7-2
CASSPTGTSGSRGGEQYF
TGTGCCAGCAGCCCCACGGGGACTAGCGGGAGCCGTGGGGGCGAGCAGTACTTC
>.|TRBJ1-1|TRBD1|TRBV7-9
CASSLKGAITEAFF
TGTGCCAGCAGCTTAAAGGGGGCTATCACTGAAGCTTTCTTT
>once|TRBJ2-7|.|TRBV4-2
CASSQEEGHSYEQYF
TGTGCCAGCAGCCAAGAGGAGGGCCACTCCTACGAGCAGTACTTC
>.|TRBJ1-4|TRBD1|TRBV24-1
CATSDPRQGWEKLFF
TGTGCCACCAGTGACCCCCGACAGGGTTGGGAAAAACTGTTTTTT
>.|TRBJ1-5|.|TRBV19
CASRDTWGGNQPQHF
TGTGCCAGTAGAGACACCTGGGGGGGCAATCAGCCCCAGCATTTT
>.|TRBJ2-5|.|TRBV11-2
CASTPRRGGLAPAKTQYF
TGTGCCAGCACCCCCCGGAGGGGCGGGCTAGCGCCAGCCAAGACCCAGTACTTC
>.|TRBJ2-3|TRBD2|TRBV25-1
CASSQRGARTDTQYF
TGTGCCAGCTCCCAGCGGGGGGCGCGGACAGATACGCAGTATTTT
>.|TRBJ1-1|.|TRBV5-1
CASRGSLNTEAFF
TGCGCCAGTAGGGGTTCTTTGAACACTGAAGCTTTCTTT
>.|TRBJ2-5|.|TRBV5-4
CASSANSGNSGETQYF
TGTGCCAGCAGCGCCAACTCCGGGAACTCGGGGGAGACCCAGTACTTC
>.|TRBJ1-1|.|TRBV6-5
CASGNRAVSTEAFF
TGTGCCAGTGGCAACAGGGCTGTGAGCACTGAAGCTTTCTTT
>few|TRBJ1-2|.|TRBV9
CASTLDRNYGYTF
TGTGCCAGCACCCTCGACAGGAACTATGGCTACACCTTC
>once|TRBJ2-1|TRBD1|TRBV28
CASSDRGLSSYNEQFF
TGTGCCAGCAGTGACAGGGGCCTCAGCTCCTACAATGAGCAGTTCTTC
>.|TRBJ2-1|.|TRBV7-2
CASTRREHGYNEQFF
TGTGCCAGCACCCGCCGGGAACATGGGTACAATGAGCAGTTCTTC
>few|TRBJ1-2|TRBD1|TRBV10-2
CASSYDRADYGYTF
TGCGCCAGCAGCTACGACAGGGCCGACTATGGCTACACCTTC
>.|TRBJ1-2|TRBD1|TRBV4-3
CASSQVGTAKGYGYTF
TGCGCCAGCAGCCAAGTCGGGACAGCAAAAGGGTATGGCTACACCTTC
>.|TRBJ2-5|.|TRBV7-9
CASSLLSGQRHETQYF
TGTGCCAGCAGCCTTCTCTCAGGACAGCGGCATGAGACCCAGTACTTC
>.|TRBJ2-7|TRBD2|TRBV11-2
CASSPMTSGSSYEQYF
TGTGCCAGCAGCCCGATGACTAGCGGGAGCTCCTACGAGCAGTACTTC
>.|TRBJ2-2|.|TRBV10-3
CAISGPSGGELFF
TGTGCCATCAGTGGACCGAGCGGGGGGGAGCTGTTTTTT
>.|TRBJ2-3|.|TRBV2
CASSVAETDTQYF
TGTGCCAGCAGTGTGGCGGAGACAGATACGCAGTATTTT
>.|TRBJ2-7|TRBD2|TRBV19
CASSISPMTSGSYEQYF
TGTGCCAGTAGTATATCCCCCATGACTAGCGGGAGCTACGAGCAGTACTTC